This TCR beta chain emerged from a study of OX40 agonist ivuxolimab in advanced cancers. Background on the study: Patients were dosed with the agonistic anti-OX40 (CD134) antibody ivuxolimab. General observations from the study: At 0.1 to 3.0 mg/kg and by week 6, CD4+ and CD8+ T cells in the blood had expanded clonally.

CDR3 length equals 14 residues. V lost 6 bases, J lost 7 bases, and 19 bases lay in between. Germline CDR1 and CDR2: MNHEY and SMNVEV (reference sequence). Sequencing was performed with immunoSEQ multiplex PCR; in TCRdb, only in-frame clones are kept and a portion is missing. The sample has tens of thousands of clones; 88% are singletons. This clone was counted only a few times. The target antigen is unknown. Blood sampling took place at baseline, cycle 4 day 1, and cycle 7 day 1. This TCR came from an adult with an advanced solid tumor such as melanoma, head and neck, liver or kidney cancer. The chain joins TRBV27 to TRBJ2-7; D possibly uses TRBD1 or TRBD2 (6 bases each). Sequencing was performed on CD4+ or CD8+ T cells sorted from blood, taken in a trial of the OX40 agonist ivuxolimab. The CDR3 loop reads CASSFMRGVGEQYF. CDR3 sequence (DNA): TGTGCCAGCAGCTTTATGAGGGGGGTCGGGGAGCAGTACTTC.